Presented here are 27 T cell receptor beta chains from one specimen sequenced in a study of tissue T cells after allogeneic stem cell transplantation. Repertoires were generated with immunoSEQ multiplex PCR, while TCRdb's copy carries only in-frame clones and drops some. Here the sample spans about 5,800 clones, approximately 45% being singletons. Time point specified: mouse harvest day 7 after allogeneic transplant. Each mouse received 10^7 T-cell-depleted marrow cells plus 10^6 splenic CD5+ T cells by tail vein. Specimen: skin. The receptors derive from a female BALB/c mouse given C57BL/6 T cells with graft-versus-host disease after an allogeneic hematopoietic cell transplant.

This clone was detected a few times. The germline and genes are mouse ones. From the germline J gene comes the end of the CDR3, since the read stops 1 residue before it. This chain links TRBV26 with TRBJ2-7; 7 bases are shared with TRBD1. Germline CDR1 reads KGHPV; CDR2 reads FQNQEV (reference sequence). The CDR3 covers 13 residues. Trimming at V came to 4 bases and at J to 4 bases, leaving 4 bases not matched to a gene. This CDR3 is CASSPGQLYEQYF. Incomplete CDR3 DNA: TGTGCCAGCAGTCCGGGACAGCTTTATGAACAGTAC.

In this sample, this clone turned up a few times. Genes and germline are mouse. The CDR3 goes on 1 residue after the read ends, and that part is filled in from the germline J gene. The rearrangement joins TRBV24 to TRBJ2-1, with D perhaps matching TRBD1 or TRBD2 (5 bases each). The germline V and J ends were trimmed by 4 bases and 1 base, with 8 bases remaining between them. In germline, CDR1 is KGHTA, CDR2 FRNEEI. The CDR3 is made up of 14 amino acids. The sequenced part of the CDR3 DNA is TGTGCCAGCAGTCGCCGGGACAACTATGCTGAGCAGTTC. Translation: CASSRRDNYAEQF. The full-length CDR3 reads as CASSRRDNYAEQFF.

To note about this clone: All gene names here are mouse names. The CDR3 end is not reached by the read, which stops 1 residue before it; the germline J gene fills it in. The V call is TRBV29, the J call TRBJ2-7; 10 bases are a match to TRBD2. V lost 4 bases to trimming and J lost 3 bases; unmatched junction nucleotides: 3. Germline V gives CDR1 MSHET, CDR2 SYDVDS. The CDR3 totals 14 residues. The sequenced part of the CDR3 DNA is TGTGCTAGCAGTTCGACTGGGGGGAGCTATGAACAGTAC. It translates to CASSSTGGSYEQY. The CDR3 as a whole reads CASSSTGGSYEQYF.

As to this clone: Any gene name here is a mouse gene name. Read data end 1 residue before the CDR3 end; the end is taken from the germline J gene. V usage is TRBV5 and J usage is TRBJ2-3, with unresolved D. This CDR3 contains 12 residues. With 0 bases removed from V and 6 bases from J, the gap between germline ends came to 4 bases. The V gene's germline CDR1 is LGHNA and CDR2 YNLKQL (reference sequence). Here the CDR3 reads CASSQDPETLYF. The CDR3 bases that were read are TGTGCCAGCAGCCAAGATCCGGAAACGCTGTAT.

To note about this clone: The genes are named according to mouse. The missing CDR3 end, 1 residue past where the read stops, is filled in from the germline J gene. The V call is TRBV26, the J call TRBJ2-5, with TRBD1 matching 10 bases. This CDR3 region has 15 residues. The V gene end was trimmed by 3 bases and the J gene end by 5 bases; junction bases not matched to a gene: 5. Germline V lookup: CDR1 KGHPV, CDR2 FQNQEV (reference sequence). CDR3 protein: CASSLSGTGVDTQYF. The covered CDR3 bases are TGTGCCAGCAGTCTATCTGGGACAGGGGTAGACACCCAGTAC. Full variable domain (missing parts from reference TRBV26 and TRBJ2-5): NSKVIQTPRYLVKGQGQKAKMRCIPEKGHPVVFWYQQNKNNEFKFLINFQNQEVLQQIDMTEKRFSAECPSNSPCSLEIQSSEAGDSALYLCASSLSGTGVDTQYFGPGTRLLVL.

Worth noting for this clone: The germline and genes are mouse ones. The CDR3 extends 1 residue past the end of the read, so its final part is completed from the germline J gene. This rearrangement joins TRBV23 to TRBJ2-2; the D call of TRBD1 is as the table states it, not checked on the DNA. CDR1 and CDR2 (germline): KGHTA, FQNQQP. The CDR3 loop spans 16 amino acids. The CDR3 region is CSSSQSHRVNTGQLYF. The part of the CDR3 DNA that was read is TGCTCCAGCAGTCAATCACACAGGGTCAACACCGGGCAGCTCTAC.

With regard to this clone: Gene and germline names: mouse. The read finishes 1 residue shy of the CDR3 end, and the germline J gene is used to complete it. The chain uses TRBV19 and TRBJ1-2; D is uncertain. The CDR3 covers 12 residues. CDR1 is FNHDT and CDR2 is SITEND in the germline V gene (reference sequence). The V gene lost 3 bases and the J gene lost 1 base, with 4 bases spanning the gap. The DNA read from the CDR3 is TGTGCCAGCAGTAGACAAAACTCCGACTACACC. Amino acids: CASSRQNSDYT. The CDR3 reads in full as CASSRQNSDYTF.

As regards this clone: Gene names follow the mouse nomenclature. The read finishes 1 residue shy of the CDR3 end, and the germline J gene is used to complete it. V usage is TRBV13-3 and J usage is TRBJ2-1; no definite D call. With 0 bases removed from V and 3 bases from J, the gap between germline ends came to 4 bases. The germline CDR1 and CDR2 sequences are NNHDY and SYVADS. The CDR3 consists of 13 residues. The chain's CDR3 is CASSDDFYAEQFF. The CDR3 bases that were read are TGTGCCAGCAGTGATGACTTCTATGCTGAGCAGTTC.

This clone turned up a few times. The gene names here belong to mouse. The CDR3 is cut off 1 residue early in the read; its end comes from the germline J gene. The rearrangement joins TRBV26 to TRBJ1-3, with TRBD1 matching over 7 bases. Germline trimming cut 6 bases from V and 4 bases from J; bases unmatched to any gene: 6. The CDR3 extends over 14 amino acids. Per germline, CDR1 KGHPV and CDR2 FQNQEV (reference sequence). The DNA read from the CDR3 is TGTGCCAGCAGCCCAACAGGGGACGGAAATACGCTCTAT. Its translation: CASSPTGDGNTLY. The CDR3 reads in full as CASSPTGDGNTLYF.

Turning to this clone: Gene and germline names: mouse. The sequence runs out 1 residue before the end of the CDR3; the remainder is reconstructed from the germline J gene. The gene calls are TRBV12-1 and TRBJ2-5, with TRBD2 matching over 10 bases. The CDR3 has 16 amino acids. V lost 0 bases, J lost 0 bases, and 2 bases stayed unmatched. Germline CDR1 SGHSN, CDR2 HYEKVE. The covered CDR3 bases are TGTGCCAGCTCTCTCATCTGGGGGGGCAACCAAGACACCCAGTAC. Amino acid sequence: CASSLIWGGNQDTQY. The CDR3 in its entirety is CASSLIWGGNQDTQYF.

Worth noting for this clone: Mouse germline and gene names are used. The DNA ends 1 residue before the CDR3 does, and the rest of the CDR3 is filled in from the germline J gene. This rearrangement joins TRBV3 to TRBJ2-4; weak D call: TRBD1 (6 bases). Trimming took 5 bases from V and 2 from J, leaving 11 bases between them. The CDR3 sequence is 14 residues long. Germline V gene data show CDR1 as SNHLY and CDR2 as FYNGKV (reference sequence). The CDR3 reads CASSLGQTQNTLYF. The DNA read from the CDR3 is TGTGCCAGCAGCCTCGGACAGACTCAAAACACCTTGTAC.

In the case of this clone: Gene names denote mouse genes. The observed sequence ends 1 residue before the CDR3 terminus, with the missing tail filled in from the germline J gene. The genes are TRBV13-2 and TRBJ2-3; TRBD2 aligns across 9 bases. Germline trimming cut 3 bases from V and 0 bases from J; bases unmatched to any gene: 2. There are 15 residues in the CDR3. Per the germline V gene, CDR1 is NNHNN and CDR2 is SYGAGS (reference sequence). The DNA read from the CDR3 is TGTGCCAGCGGTGGGCTGGGGGGGAGTGCAGAAACGCTGTAT. Translation: CASGGLGGSAETLY. The whole CDR3 protein is CASGGLGGSAETLYF.

A remark on this clone: The listed genes are named as in mouse. The read terminates 1 residue before the CDR3 end, so the remaining end is supplied by the germline J gene. This sequence joins TRBV13-3 and TRBJ2-3; 11 positions agree with TRBD2. The ends lost 2 bases at V and 0 bases at J; junction bases unmatched: 5. CDR1 NNHDY and CDR2 SYVADS come from the germline V gene. The length of the CDR3 is 17 residues. The CDR3 DNA, read in part, is TGTGCCAGCAGTGACCCGGACTGGGGGGCCAGTGCAGAAACGCTGTAT. Its protein is CASSDPDWGASAETLY. The whole CDR3 is CASSDPDWGASAETLYF.

For this clone: Gene names and germline match the mouse. The read ends 1 residue early relative to the CDR3; the germline J gene fills the gap. The V call is TRBV26, the J call TRBJ1-1, with D possibly being TRBD1 (6 bases). The CDR3 is 13 amino acids. CDR1 is KGHPV, CDR2 FQNQEV, per germline (reference sequence). Trimming removed 6 bases at V and 1 base at J, with 9 bases between. The CDR3 here is CASSLTGNTEVFF. The DNA read from the CDR3 is TGTGCCAGCAGCCTGACAGGGAACACAGAAGTCTTC.

Concerning this clone: The listed genes are named as in mouse. The read stops 1 residue short of the end of the CDR3; the missing end is completed from the germline J gene. This chain links TRBV26 with TRBJ2-7; D is ambiguous. Trimming shortened V by 3 bases and J by 3 bases, and 9 bases separated the two germline ends. This CDR3 region has 13 residues. Germline V gene sequence: CDR1 KGHPV, CDR2 FQNQEV (reference sequence). CDR3 sequence: CASSLRASYEQYF. The covered CDR3 bases are TGTGCCAGCAGTCTCCGGGCCAGCTATGAACAGTAC.

As regards this clone: Gene names and germline refer to mouse. The CDR3 end is not reached by the read, which stops 1 residue before it; the germline J gene fills it in. The chain is built from TRBV26 and TRBJ2-2; D gene ambiguous. The CDR3 runs to 12 residues. CDR1 and CDR2 from the germline V gene are KGHPV and FQNQEV (reference sequence). V lost 6 bases, J lost 1 base, and 3 bases lay in between. The sequenced part of the CDR3 DNA is TGTGCCAGCAGCCAAAACACCGGGCAGCTCTAC. It specifies CASSQNTGQLY. The whole CDR3 reads CASSQNTGQLYF.

Of note for this clone: Genes and germline are mouse. With the read ending 1 residue before the CDR3 end, the germline J gene is used to fill in that end. The V and J genes are TRBV26 and TRBJ1-1; 7 bases match TRBD1. CDR1 KGHPV and CDR2 FQNQEV come from the germline V gene (reference sequence). CDR3 length equals 14 residues. Losses at the gene ends were 4 bases for V and 1 base for J; bases not matched to a gene: 3. The CDR3 DNA, read in part, is TGTGCCAGCAGTCATAACAGGGGAAACACAGAAGTCTTC. Its translation: CASSHNRGNTEVF. The whole CDR3 sequence reads CASSHNRGNTEVFF.

About this clone: Gene and germline names: mouse. The read falls 1 residue short of the CDR3 end, and the missing part is taken from the germline J gene. The chain recombines TRBV26 with TRBJ2-2, with D hard to call. CDR3 length: 12 amino acids. The V gene lost 0 bases and the J gene lost 6 bases, with 2 bases spanning the gap. Germline-derived CDR1 and CDR2 are KGHPV and FQNQEV (reference sequence). The part of the CDR3 DNA that was read is TGTGCCAGCAGTCTGTCGGCCGGGCAGCTCTAC. Translation gives CASSLSAGQLY. In full, the CDR3 is CASSLSAGQLYF.

Notes on this clone: The listed genes are named as in mouse. Read coverage stops 1 residue before the CDR3 terminus; the germline J gene supplies the remainder. The chain links TRBV26 to TRBJ1-2; 11 positions agree with TRBD1. Germline CDR1 KGHPV, CDR2 FQNQEV (reference sequence). V shed 6 bases, J shed 5 bases, and the junction held 5 bases outside the gene matches. The CDR3 length is 14 residues. The CDR3 here is CASSPGTGGSDYTF. CDR3 DNA, as far as it was read: TGTGCCAGCAGCCCCGGGACAGGGGGATCCGACTACACC.

There are a few counts of this clone. Germline and genes: mouse. The read ends 1 residue before the CDR3 terminus; that terminus is restored from the germline J gene. This chain uses TRBV23 with TRBJ1-3; TRBD1 is the table's D call, not checked against the DNA. The CDR3 is 15 residues long. CDR1 KGHTA and CDR2 FQNQQP come from the germline V gene. CDR3 bases read: TGCTCCAGCAGTCGTCAAACAGGGTCTGGAAATACGCTCTAT. Residues: CSSSRQTGSGNTLY. The entire CDR3 reads CSSSRQTGSGNTLYF.

A word on this clone: Genes and germline are mouse. With the read ending 1 residue before the CDR3 end, the germline J gene is used to fill in that end. The sample holds other DNA sequences that translate to the same CDR3. The chain uses TRBV26 and TRBJ2-7, with TRBD2 matching over 11 bases. Per the germline V gene, CDR1 is KGHPV and CDR2 is FQNQEV (reference sequence). Trimming removed 2 bases from V and 4 bases from J; junction bases left unmatched: 1. The CDR3 sequence is 14 residues long. Partial CDR3 DNA: TGTGCCAGCAGTCTGCGGGACTGGGGGTATGAACAGTAC. Protein: CASSLRDWGYEQY. The complete CDR3 reads CASSLRDWGYEQYF.

For this clone: Mouse gene names and germline throughout. Read sequence stops 1 residue before the CDR3 end, and the germline J gene provides the missing end. The chain couples TRBV26 to TRBJ2-1, with 8 bases identical to TRBD1. Trimming took 4 bases from V and 1 from J; bases not matched to a gene: 3. CDR1 and CDR2 (germline): KGHPV, FQNQEV (reference sequence). This CDR3 spans 15 amino acids. CDR3 sequence reads: CASSPRQGNYAEQFF. The CDR3 bases that were read are TGTGCCAGCAGTCCCCGACAGGGGAACTATGCTGAGCAGTTC.

As to this clone: Germline and genes: mouse. The CDR3 end lies 1 residue beyond the end of the read and is filled in from the germline J gene. The chain uses TRBV26 and TRBJ1-4; unclear D gene. Germline CDR1 and CDR2: KGHPV and FQNQEV (reference sequence). This CDR3 is 13 amino acids long. V was shortened by 2 bases and J by 4 bases, with 5 bases between the two germline ends. The sequenced CDR3 bases are TGTGCCAGCAGTCTGGGCATCAACGAAAGATTATTT. Encoded protein: CASSLGINERLF. The full CDR3 is CASSLGINERLFF.

About this clone itself: All gene names here are mouse names. The read finishes 1 residue shy of the CDR3 end, and the germline J gene is used to complete it. The rearrangement joins TRBV26 to TRBJ1-1; D ambiguous. V was pared by 4 bases and J by 0 bases, with 9 bases between. CDR1 and CDR2 from the germline V gene are KGHPV and FQNQEV (reference sequence). The CDR3 length is 14 residues. CDR3 DNA, as far as it was read: TGTGCCAGCAGTCGACAAACTGCAAACACAGAAGTCTTC. It encodes CASSRQTANTEVF. The whole CDR3 protein reads CASSRQTANTEVFF.

To note about this clone: The genes are named according to mouse. The read ends 1 residue early relative to the CDR3; the germline J gene fills the gap. The chain combines TRBV5 with TRBJ1-1; 10 bases agree with TRBD1. Germline lookup yields CDR1 LGHNA and CDR2 YNLKQL (reference sequence). This CDR3 comprises 16 residues. The junction had 5 bases not matched to a gene; V was cut back by 1 base and J by 3 bases. The CDR3 DNA, read in part, is TGTGCCAGCAGCCAAGGGGACAGGGGAGAGGACACAGAAGTCTTC. This encodes CASSQGDRGEDTEVF. The whole CDR3 sequence reads CASSQGDRGEDTEVFF.

To note about this clone: Gene names and germline refer to mouse. Read data end 1 residue before the CDR3 end; the end is taken from the germline J gene. The chain has TRBV26 and TRBJ2-4, with 7 nucleotides matching TRBD1. V gave up 1 base and J gave up 4 bases; unmatched junction bases: 2. The CDR3 contains 14 residues. Germline assignment: CDR1 KGHPV and CDR2 FQNQEV (reference sequence). The part of the CDR3 DNA that was read is TGTGCCAGCAGTCTGTGGGGACAGAAAAACACCTTGTAC. This gives the protein CASSLWGQKNTLY. The entire CDR3 is CASSLWGQKNTLYF.

Of note for this clone: Gene names refer to mouse genes. The read ends 1 residue early relative to the CDR3; the germline J gene fills the gap. The chain joins TRBV26 to TRBJ1-1, with unresolved D. The CDR3 has 13 residues. Trimming removed 3 bases at V and 0 bases at J, with 5 bases between. Germline V CDR1 and CDR2: KGHPV, FQNQEV (reference sequence). The CDR3: CASSLYANTEVFF. Partial CDR3 DNA: TGTGCCAGCAGTCTCTATGCAAACACAGAAGTCTTC.